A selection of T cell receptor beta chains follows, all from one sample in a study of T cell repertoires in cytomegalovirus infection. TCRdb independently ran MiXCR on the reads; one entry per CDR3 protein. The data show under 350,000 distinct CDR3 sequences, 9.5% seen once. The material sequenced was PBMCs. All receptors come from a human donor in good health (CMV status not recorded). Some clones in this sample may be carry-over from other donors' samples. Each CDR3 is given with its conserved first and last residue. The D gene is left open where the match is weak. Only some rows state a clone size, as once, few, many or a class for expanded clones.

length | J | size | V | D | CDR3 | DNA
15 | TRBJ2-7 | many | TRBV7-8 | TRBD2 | CASKGLADRSYEQYF | TGTGCCAGCAAAGGACTAGCGGACCGCTCCTACGAGCAGTACTTC
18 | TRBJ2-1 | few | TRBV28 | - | CASSLTDGASSSYNEQFF | TGTGCCAGCAGTTTAACTGATGGAGCTTCGAGCTCCTACAATGAGCAGTTCTTC
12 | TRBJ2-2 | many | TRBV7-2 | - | CASSSTWGELFF | TGTGCCAGCAGCTCAACATGGGGGGAGCTGTTTTTT
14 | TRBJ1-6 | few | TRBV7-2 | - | CVSSFGSYNSPLHF | TGTGTCAGCAGCTTCGGCTCCTATAATTCACCCCTCCACTTT
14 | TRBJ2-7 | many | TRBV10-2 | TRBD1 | CASRGTGGFHEQYF | TGCGCCAGCAGGGGGACAGGGGGTTTTCACGAGCAGTACTTC
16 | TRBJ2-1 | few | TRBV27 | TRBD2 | CASSFQASGIYNEQFF | TGTGCCAGCAGTTTTCAAGCTAGCGGGATCTACAATGAGCAGTTCTTC
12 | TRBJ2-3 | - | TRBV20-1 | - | CSASTETDTQYF | TGCAGTGCTTCGACTGAGACAGATACGCAGTATTTT
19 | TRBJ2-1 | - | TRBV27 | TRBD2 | CASSLSRLAGVTALDEQFF | TGTGCCAGCAGTTTATCGCGGCTAGCGGGGGTTACCGCCTTGGATGAGCAGTTCTTC
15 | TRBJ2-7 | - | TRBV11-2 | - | CASSLDGQGLGEQYF | TGTGCCAGCAGCTTAGATGGTCAGGGGTTGGGGGAGCAGTACTTC
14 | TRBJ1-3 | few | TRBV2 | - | CASSGGGYGNTIYF | TGTGCCAGCAGTGGAGGAGGATACGGAAACACCATATATTTT
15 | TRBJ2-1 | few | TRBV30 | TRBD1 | CAWSVGQGVGDEQFF | TGTGCCTGGAGTGTAGGACAGGGGGTAGGAGATGAGCAGTTCTTC
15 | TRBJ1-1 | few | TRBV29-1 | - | CSVKNEGGVNTEAFF | TGCAGCGTTAAGAATGAGGGCGGTGTGAACACTGAAGCTTTCTTT
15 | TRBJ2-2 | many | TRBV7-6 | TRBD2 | CASSLQLAGAGELFF | TGTGCCAGCAGCTTACAACTAGCGGGAGCCGGGGAGCTGTTTTTT
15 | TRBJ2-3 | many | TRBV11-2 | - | CASSSKEHSTDTQYF | TGTGCCAGCAGCTCCAAGGAGCATTCCACAGATACGCAGTATTTT
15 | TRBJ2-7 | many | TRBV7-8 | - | CASSNRRDTGGKQYF | TGTGCCAGCAGCAACCGCCGGGACACAGGAGGAAAGCAGTACTTC
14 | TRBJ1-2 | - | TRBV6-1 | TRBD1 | CASRPTTGTYGYTF | TGTGCCAGCAGACCAACGACAGGGACCTATGGCTACACCTTC
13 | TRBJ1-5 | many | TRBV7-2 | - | CASSLSRSEPQHF | TGTGCCAGCAGCTTATCGCGGTCTGAGCCCCAGCATTTT
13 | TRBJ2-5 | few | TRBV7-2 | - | CASRIPGLETQYF | TGTGCCAGCAGGATACCGGGACTAGAGACCCAGTACTTC
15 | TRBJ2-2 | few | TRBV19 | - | CASSPRGGEAGELFF | TGTGCCAGTAGCCCCAGGGGCGGAGAGGCCGGGGAGCTGTTTTTT
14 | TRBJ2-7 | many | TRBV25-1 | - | CASSVGAARYEQYF | TGTGCCAGCAGTGTAGGAGCGGCACGGTATGAGCAGTACTTC
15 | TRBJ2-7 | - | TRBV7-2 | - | CASSPDLAISYEQYF | TGTGCCAGCAGCCCGGACCTAGCTATCTCCTACGAGCAGTACTTC
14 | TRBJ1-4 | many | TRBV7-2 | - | CASSYTVGVRELFF | TGTGCCAGCAGTTACACAGTCGGGGTACGGGAACTGTTTTTT
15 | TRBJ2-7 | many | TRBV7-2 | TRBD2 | CASSATSGGHYEQYF | TGTGCCAGCAGCGCCACTAGCGGGGGGCACTACGAGCAGTACTTC
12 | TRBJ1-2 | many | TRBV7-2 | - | CASSSPVVGYTF | TGTGCCAGCAGCTCTCCGGTGGTCGGCTACACCTTC
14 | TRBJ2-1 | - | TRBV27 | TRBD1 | CASSLGTGNNEQFF | TGTGCCAGCAGTCTAGGGACAGGGAATAATGAGCAGTTCTTC
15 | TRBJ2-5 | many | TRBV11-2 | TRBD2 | CASSPKRGRGETQYF | TGTGCCAGCAGCCCCAAGCGGGGGAGAGGGGAGACCCAGTACTTC
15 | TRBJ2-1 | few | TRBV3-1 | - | CASSQETTSYNEQFF | TGTGCCAGCAGCCAAGAAACCACCTCCTACAATGAGCAGTTCTTC
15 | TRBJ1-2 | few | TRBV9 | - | CASSVAWGDSYGYTF | TGTGCCAGCAGCGTAGCTTGGGGTGACTCCTATGGCTACACCTTC
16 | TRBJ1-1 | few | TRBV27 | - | CASSLNRGNLNTEAFF | TGTGCCAGCAGTTTAAATCGGGGAAACTTGAACACTGAAGCTTTCTTT
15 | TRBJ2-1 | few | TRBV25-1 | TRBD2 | CASSPGLAGVYEQFF | TGTGCCAGCAGTCCCGGACTAGCGGGGGTCTATGAGCAGTTCTTC
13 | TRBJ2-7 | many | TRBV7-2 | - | CASSLATAYEQYF | TGTGCCAGCAGCTTAGCGACGGCCTACGAGCAGTACTTC